The rows below give T cell receptor beta chains drawn from one sample of a study of blood T cell repertoires in COVID-19. The assay was immunoSEQ multiplex PCR, and TCRdb's table has in-frame clones only and misses some. The data contain 35,000 to 45,000 clones, about 88% of them singletons. What was sequenced was peripheral blood. These receptors were collected from a man in his 70s with acute or convalescent COVID-19. Both conserved end residues are part of each CDR3. The order of the fields is V gene, J gene, CDR3 protein.

TRBV7-9	TRBJ2-3	CASSPIGAGSTDTQYF
TRBV2	TRBJ2-1	CASSEDLLAGRNEQFF
TRBV7-8	TRBJ2-4	CASSLRPLGLAKNIQYF
TRBV6-5	TRBJ1-6	CASRDPRQHNSPLHF
TRBV7-2	TRBJ1-5	CASSLAGQGGQPQHF
TRBV30	TRBJ1-1	CAWSRQLMNTEAFF
TRBV6-5	TRBJ2-3	CASSYGTTGTDTQYF
TRBV7-2	TRBJ1-1	CASSLDQMNTEAFF
TRBV27	TRBJ2-2	CASRRLDNTGELFF
TRBV4-2	TRBJ2-7	CASSQGPRVSYEQYF
TRBV2	TRBJ1-6	CASSESLPNSPLHF
TRBV6-5	TRBJ1-1	CASSYWGRQSEAFF
TRBV9	TRBJ2-5	CATSGGGGPQETQYF
TRBV10-3	TRBJ1-3	CAIRTGSSGNTIYF
TRBV19	TRBJ2-1	CASSIGSTSYNEQFF
TRBV7-2	TRBJ2-1	CASSPTGSYNEQFF
TRBV9	TRBJ2-1	CASSVAGARYNEQFF
TRBV7-2	TRBJ1-2	CASSPEQGALGYTF
TRBV25-1	TRBJ2-1	CASYGRKGTNRWSEQFF
TRBV5-6	TRBJ1-2	CASSLARALGDYGYTF
TRBV5-4	TRBJ2-7	CASSSLGKGYEQYF
TRBV6-5	TRBJ1-1	CATRDSGFTEAFF
TRBV9	TRBJ1-1	CASSAGGADTEAFF
TRBV19	TRBJ2-3	CASRLAGGSDTQYF
TRBV29-1	TRBJ2-3	CSVEVGLADTQYF
TRBV11-1	TRBJ2-2	CASTPFSSGSTGELFF
TRBV2	TRBJ2-4	CASSQPIGTGVLTENIQYF
TRBV4-3	TRBJ1-2	CASSGPGGGYTF
TRBV10-3	TRBJ1-1	CAISESGRDNTEAFF
TRBV6-2/TRBV6-3	TRBJ1-5	CASSLLQGMNNQPQHF
TRBV27	TRBJ2-2	CASSFLDTGELFF
TRBV19	TRBJ2-5	CASSTRLAGGQETQYF
TRBV7-2	TRBJ2-2	CASSPPPETGELFF
TRBV5-5	TRBJ2-3	CASSQLADTQYF
TRBV5-1	TRBJ2-7	CASRDRQGFEQYF
TRBV7-9	TRBJ2-7	CASSLGGSNHEQYF
TRBV7-2	TRBJ1-2	CASSWDRGLGYTF
TRBV15	TRBJ1-1	CATSRVDRSEAFF
TRBV4-3	TRBJ2-1	CASSQETGGRDEQFF
TRBV4-1	TRBJ2-5	CASSPHVQETQYF
TRBV4-3	TRBJ2-5	CASSQDGTGGRGEETQYF